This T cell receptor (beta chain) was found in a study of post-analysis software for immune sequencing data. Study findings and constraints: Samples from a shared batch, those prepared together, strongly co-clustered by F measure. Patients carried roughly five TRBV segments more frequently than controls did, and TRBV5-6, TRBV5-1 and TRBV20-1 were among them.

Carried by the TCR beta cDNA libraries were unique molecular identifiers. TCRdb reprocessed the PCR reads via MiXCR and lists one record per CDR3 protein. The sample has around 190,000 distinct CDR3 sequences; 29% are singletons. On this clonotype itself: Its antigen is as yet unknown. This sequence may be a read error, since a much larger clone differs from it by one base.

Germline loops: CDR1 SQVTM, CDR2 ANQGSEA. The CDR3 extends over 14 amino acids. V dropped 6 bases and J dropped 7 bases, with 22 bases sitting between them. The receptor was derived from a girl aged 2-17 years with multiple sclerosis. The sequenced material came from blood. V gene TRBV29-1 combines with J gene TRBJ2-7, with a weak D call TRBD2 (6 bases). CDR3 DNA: TGCAGCGTCTTACCCGGGAGTACCTACAATGAGCAGTACTTC. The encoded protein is CSVLPGSTYNEQYF.